The 17 T cell receptor beta chains below come from one sample, sequenced in a study of shared clonotypes between healthy human individuals. Some clones are missing from TCRdb's copy, which holds only in-frame ones; the method was immunoSEQ multiplex PCR. The repertoire holds a few hundred thousand clones, roughly 84% seen once, with roughly 15% in the top ten. The sequencing sample was made of memory CD8+ T cells sorted from blood. As for subset: CD45RO+ cells pooled with CCR7-negative TemRA cells. These receptors all come from a man aged 18 to 30 in good health.

The rearrangement uses TRBV9 and TRBJ1-1, with D hard to call. The CDR3 is 15 amino acids. Trimming removed 0 bases from V and 0 bases from J, with 9 bases in between. Germline CDR1 and CDR2: SGDLS and YYNGEE. CDR3 nucleotide sequence: TGTGCCAGCAGCGTAGAGGCAAGTATGAACACTGAAGCTTTCTTT. Its protein product is CASSVEASMNTEAFF.

This chain joins TRBV4-1 and TRBJ1-6; maybe TRBD1 (5 bases). Per germline, CDR1 MGHRA and CDR2 YSYEKL. V lost 2 bases and J 14 bases, leaving 19 bases between the germline ends. The CDR3 loop spans 15 amino acids. The CDR3 sequence: CASSQLDSPKETLHF. The CDR3 DNA follows: TGCGCCAGCAGCCAACTTGACAGTCCGAAAGAAACCCTCCACTTT.

Points on this clone: The same CDR3 also results from other DNA sequences found in this sample. The chain couples TRBV7-2 to TRBJ2-7; D unclear. Trimming took off 5 bases at V and 3 bases at J, with 5 bases between the two ends. CDR3 size: 11 residues. Germline V gives CDR1 SGHTA, CDR2 FQGNSA. The CDR3 DNA reads as TGTGCCAGCAGCCCTAACTACGAGCAGTACTTC. It is translated as CASSPNYEQYF.

The CDR3 is CASSPPENTEAFF. The CDR3 DNA follows: TGTGCCAGCAGCCCGCCGGAGAACACTGAAGCTTTCTTT. V gene TRBV7-9 combines with J gene TRBJ1-1; the D is unclear. CDR1 is SEHNR and CDR2 is FQNEAQ in the germline V gene (reference sequence). Trimming cost V 5 bases and J 1 base, with 8 bases left between them. The CDR3 runs 13 residues.

V and J are TRBV7-9 and TRBJ1-1, with TRBD1 matching over 8 bases. This CDR3 region has 16 residues. V dropped 3 bases and J dropped 1; count of bases not matched to a gene: 7. The germline gives CDR1 SEHNR, CDR2 FQNEAQ (reference sequence). The CDR3 DNA reads as TGTGCCAGCAGCTTTTTACCTGGACAGGGGAACACTGAAGCTTTCTTT. It specifies CASSFLPGQGNTEAFF.

V is TRBV7-2 and J is TRBJ2-7; the match to TRBD2 covers 9 bases. V lost 4 bases and J lost 7; bases outside the gene matches: 11. Per germline, CDR1 SGHTA and CDR2 FQGNSA. The CDR3 loop spans 15 amino acids. The CDR3: CASSSPGTSRIEQYF. The CDR3 DNA reads TGTGCCAGCAGCTCGCCGGGGACTAGCAGAATAGAGCAGTACTTC.

The chain has TRBV5-4 and TRBJ1-1; D is possibly TRBD1 (6 bases). V gave up 1 base and J gave up 0 bases, with 16 bases separating them. This CDR3 is 17 amino acids long. Germline CDR1 and CDR2: SGHNT and YYREEE (reference sequence). DNA for the CDR3: TGTGCCAGCAGCTTGAGGCAGGGGCTATCTTTGAACACTGAAGCTTTCTTT. The encoded protein is CASSLRQGLSLNTEAFF.

This clone was picked up one time. The chain couples TRBV19 to TRBJ2-7; 7 bases align to TRBD1. Trimming removed 0 bases from V and 2 bases from J; junction bases left unmatched: 4. Germline V CDR1 and CDR2: LNHDA, SQIVND (reference sequence). The CDR3 is 15 residues long. CDR3 sequence (DNA): TGTGCCAGTAGTATAGAAAGGGGGCACCCCTACGAGCAGTACTTC. As protein: CASSIERGHPYEQYF.

This clone came up many times. J is TRBJ2-2 and V is TRBV2; 7 positions match TRBD2. The CDR3 spans 17 residues. The germline gives CDR1 SNHLY, CDR2 FYNNEI. With V trimmed by 3 bases and J by 0 bases, 7 bases remained unmatched. The CDR3 sequence: CASSDVGRHTNTGELFF. DNA of the CDR3: TGTGCCAGCAGTGACGTCGGGAGGCACACGAACACCGGGGAGCTGTTTTTT.

V and J are TRBV19 and TRBJ2-5; 14 bases match TRBD2. CDR3 length: 15 amino acids. Germline lookup yields CDR1 LNHDA and CDR2 SQIVND (reference sequence). J lost 5 bases, V lost 6 bases, and 5 bases had no gene match. The CDR3 loop is CASSPGTSGSETQYF. The DNA of the CDR3 is TGTGCCAGTAGCCCGGGGACTAGCGGGAGTGAGACCCAGTACTTC.

V usage is TRBV7-9 and J usage is TRBJ2-3, with D tentatively TRBD1 or TRBD2 (5 bases each). V gave up 5 bases and J gave up 2 bases, with 14 bases separating them. This CDR3 has 15 residues. The germline V gene encodes CDR1 SEHNR and CDR2 FQNEAQ (reference sequence). In DNA form, the CDR3 reads TGTGCCAGCAGCCCCCGGGACGAGTACACAGATACGCAGTATTTT. Amino acids: CASSPRDEYTDTQYF.

The gene calls are TRBV7-3 and TRBJ2-7; 9 bases align to TRBD1. The V gene's germline CDR1 is SGHTA and CDR2 FQGTGA. The V gene end was trimmed by 0 bases and the J gene end by 4 bases; junction bases not matched to a gene: 1. This CDR3 comprises 14 residues. CDR3 DNA: TGTGCCAGCAGCTTAACGGGACAGGGTTACGAGCAGTACTTC. It codes for CASSLTGQGYEQYF.

The V and J genes are TRBV18 and TRBJ2-7; TRBD1 aligns across 10 bases. The germline V gene has CDR1 KGHSH and CDR2 LQKENI. V dropped 4 bases and J dropped 6; count of bases not matched to a gene: 6. The CDR3 loop spans 14 amino acids. This chain's CDR3 is CASSHRDRGFEQYF. Here the CDR3 DNA reads TGTGCCAGCTCACACCGGGACAGGGGTTTCGAGCAGTACTTC.

The chain joins TRBV11-2 to TRBJ1-1; D possibly corresponds to TRBD1 (5 bases). Germline V gene lookup returns CDR1 SGHAT and CDR2 FQNNGV. Trimming shortened V by 3 bases and J by 4 bases, and 15 bases separated the two germline ends. CDR3 size: 15 residues. The DNA of the CDR3 is TGTGCCAGCAGCTTCCCGTGGGGGGAAACCACTGAAGCTTTCTTT. Its protein is CASSFPWGETTEAFF.

This clone showed up just a few times. J is TRBJ2-3 and V is TRBV30; perhaps TRBD2 as D (6 bases). Per the germline V gene, CDR1 is GTSNPN and CDR2 is SVGIG (reference sequence). The V gene lost 3 bases and the J gene lost 3 bases, with 10 bases spanning the gap. The CDR3 totals 13 residues. CDR3 in DNA: TGTGCCTGGAGACCCGGGACTACAGATACGCAGTATTTT. Translation gives CAWRPGTTDTQYF.

The V call is TRBV27, the J call TRBJ1-1, with a weak D call TRBD1 (6 bases). The CDR3 length is 13 residues. Germline V lookup: CDR1 MNHEY, CDR2 SMNVEV (reference sequence). Trimming removed 4 bases at V and 7 bases at J, with 13 bases between. Written as DNA, the CDR3 is TGTGCCAGCAGTTCCCAGACAGGACGTGAAGCTTTCTTT. The encoded protein is CASSSQTGREAFF.

The V and J genes are TRBV10-2 and TRBJ1-1; D remains ambiguous. Trimming removed 11 bases at V and 6 bases at J, with 22 bases between. Per germline, CDR1 WSHSY and CDR2 SAAADI. The CDR3 length is 14 residues. This chain's CDR3 is CAAGRAPDLAEAFF. The CDR3 DNA reads TGCGCCGCCGGCCGGGCCCCGGACTTAGCTGAAGCTTTCTTT.